This passage covers 9 T cell receptor beta chains from one sample sequenced in a study of control samples from healthy donors and cancer patients. Only in-frame clones appear in the TCRdb table, and some are missing; sequencing was by immunoSEQ multiplex PCR. The sample records some 120,000 clones, roughly nine tenths being singletons. The source material was blood. The receptors here all came from a man in his forties or fifties in good health.

This clone was seen only once. The chain uses TRBV11-3 and TRBJ2-1, with TRBD1 matching 7 bases. CDR1 SGHNT and CDR2 YENEEA come from the germline V gene. The CDR3 has 16 amino acids. The trim removed 0 bases at V and 4 bases at J, leaving 6 bases unmatched. CDR3 sequence: CASSLDLGGLYNEQFF. Written as DNA, the CDR3 is TGTGCCAGCAGCTTAGATTTAGGGGGCCTTTACAATGAGCAGTTCTTC.

V gene TRBV12-3 or TRBV12-4 combines with J gene TRBJ1-1, with D possibly matching TRBD1 (6 bases). The ends were cut back, 2 bases at V and 10 bases at J, with 14 bases in the middle. The CDR3 loop spans 13 amino acids. DNA for the CDR3: TGTGCCAGCAGTTTAAGGGGGGGTAGTGGAGCTTTCTTT. Protein: CASSLRGGSGAFF.

This rearrangement joins TRBV16 to TRBJ1-5, with D perhaps matching TRBD1 (6 bases). The CDR3 totals 17 residues. V gave up 2 bases and J gave up 4 bases, with 18 bases separating them. The germline V gene has CDR1 KGHSY and CDR2 FQNENV. CDR3 bases: TGTGCCAGCAGCCAAGCCGGACAGCGAGGGCTTAATCAGCCCCAGCATTTT. It codes for CASSQAGQRGLNQPQHF. The variable domain in full, completed from reference TRBV16 and TRBJ1-5, reads GEEVAQTPKHLVRGEGQKAKLYCAPIKGHSYVFWYQQVLKNEFKFLISFQNENVFDETGMPKERFSAKCLPNSPCSLEIQATKLEDSAVYFCASSQAGQRGLNQPQHFGDGTRLSIL.

The CDR3 sequence: CASSFRPGPNSPLHF. For the CDR3, the DNA is TGTGCCAGCAGCTTCCGACCCGGCCCCAATTCACCCCTCCACTTT. The gene calls are TRBV7-2 and TRBJ1-6; D unresolved. Germline V gene sequence: CDR1 SGHTA, CDR2 FQGNSA. Trimming stripped 3 bases from V and 7 bases from J, with 13 bases between. This CDR3 region has 15 residues.

The chain joins TRBV20-1 to TRBJ2-7; D is unclear. The CDR3 extends over 11 amino acids. The V end lost 4 bases, the J end lost 0 bases, and 4 bases lay between the germline ends. Germline V CDR1 and CDR2: DFQATT, SNEGSKA (reference sequence). The CDR3 coding sequence is TGCAGTGCTATCGACTCCTACGAGCAGTACTTC. Its protein is CSAIDSYEQYF.

This clone was found a few times. This sequence joins TRBV6-1 and TRBJ1-4; 8 nucleotides agree with TRBD1. This CDR3 has 16 amino acids. The J segment lost 8 bases and the V segment lost 0 bases, leaving 8 bases of the junction unmatched. Germline CDR1 reads MNHNS; CDR2 reads SASEGT. CDR3 residues: CASSEAGGTGGEKLFF. For the CDR3, the DNA is TGTGCCAGCAGTGAAGCTGGCGGAACAGGGGGGGAAAAACTGTTTTTT.

V and J are TRBV30 and TRBJ2-3, with 8 bases that match TRBD1. The CDR3 is 16 amino acids. J gave up 5 bases and V 2 bases, and 12 bases lay outside the gene matches. CDR1 and CDR2 (germline): GTSNPN, SVGIG (reference sequence). This CDR3 is CAWSKGTGGFRDTQYF. The CDR3 nucleotides read TGTGCCTGGAGTAAGGGGACAGGCGGATTTCGAGATACGCAGTATTTT.

The chain has TRBV24-1 and TRBJ1-1; D may be TRBD1 (5 bases). The CDR3 sequence is 15 residues long. The V end was cut by 5 bases, the J end by 3 bases, with 15 bases between. Germline loops: CDR1 KGHDR, CDR2 SFDVKD. CDR3 residues: CATSASGEGDTEAFF. In DNA, the CDR3 is TGTGCCACCAGTGCTTCGGGGGAAGGGGACACTGAAGCTTTCTTT.

This chain connects TRBV6-6 to TRBJ1-6; TRBD1 matches at 9 bases. Trimming removed 6 bases from V and 9 bases from J; junction bases left unmatched: 9. The CDR3 covers 15 residues. Germline CDR1 and CDR2: MNHNY and SVGAGI (reference sequence). This chain's CDR3 is CASRWDRASGSPLHF. The CDR3 DNA reads TGTGCCAGCAGATGGGACAGGGCTTCGGGTTCACCCCTCCACTTT.